The rows below give T cell receptor beta chains drawn from one sample of a study of cytomegalovirus exposure and HLA in healthy donors. Only in-frame clones appear in the TCRdb table, and some are missing; sequencing was by immunoSEQ multiplex PCR. The sample consists of 95,000 to 150,000 clones, approximately 72% of them appearing once. Material: PBMCs. The source of these receptors is a man aged 18 to 29 in good health and CMV-seronegative. CDR3s include the opening cysteine and the closing phenylalanine or tryptophan. Each record gives: V gene, J gene, CDR3 protein.

v_gene: TRBV6-6; j_gene: TRBJ1-1; CDR3aa: CASSAGGGTEAFF
v_gene: TRBV7-9; j_gene: TRBJ1-4; CDR3aa: CSSSLTLDGEWEKLFF
v_gene: TRBV2; j_gene: TRBJ1-1; CDR3aa: CASSYEGETTEAFF
v_gene: TRBV18; j_gene: TRBJ1-4; CDR3aa: CASSPDGVLHEKLFF
v_gene: TRBV29-1; j_gene: TRBJ2-5; CDR3aa: CSVDVGPQETQYF
v_gene: TRBV28; j_gene: TRBJ2-7; CDR3aa: CASSLPLAGEYEQYF
v_gene: TRBV5-1; j_gene: TRBJ1-1; CDR3aa: CASSKTTGVNTEAFF
v_gene: TRBV27; j_gene: TRBJ1-4; CDR3aa: CASSADRGNEKLFF
v_gene: TRBV4-3; j_gene: TRBJ2-7; CDR3aa: CASSQRRTISYEQYF
v_gene: TRBV5-1; j_gene: TRBJ2-1; CDR3aa: CASSASGSGGNEQFF
v_gene: TRBV28; j_gene: TRBJ2-1; CDR3aa: CASSWVTGTGGFEQFF
v_gene: TRBV6-5; j_gene: TRBJ1-2; CDR3aa: CASSPTGYGYTF
v_gene: TRBV18; j_gene: TRBJ1-4; CDR3aa: CASSPYSVATNEKLFF
v_gene: TRBV5-6; j_gene: TRBJ1-5; CDR3aa: CASSPRDRHQPQHF
v_gene: TRBV5-1; j_gene: TRBJ2-1; CDR3aa: CASSQQVPGLGVHEQFF
v_gene: TRBV7-6; j_gene: TRBJ2-5; CDR3aa: CASSNLAGGSWGETQYF
v_gene: TRBV19; j_gene: TRBJ2-7; CDR3aa: CASSIWTGTSYEQYF
v_gene: TRBV10-1; j_gene: TRBJ2-1; CDR3aa: CASSDVSGSSYNEQFF
v_gene: TRBV7-2; j_gene: TRBJ2-1; CDR3aa: CASSLAQGGSYEQFF
v_gene: TRBV29-1; j_gene: TRBJ2-6; CDR3aa: CSVETRSSGANVLTF
v_gene: TRBV6-5; j_gene: TRBJ2-5; CDR3aa: CASTGKETQYF
v_gene: TRBV19; j_gene: TRBJ1-2; CDR3aa: CASSIAGRDYGYTF
v_gene: TRBV11-2; j_gene: TRBJ2-7; CDR3aa: CASSFSGGSSYEQYF
v_gene: TRBV27; j_gene: TRBJ1-5; CDR3aa: CASSFLPPGSNQPQHF
v_gene: TRBV27; j_gene: TRBJ2-2; CDR3aa: CASSFRSGELFF
v_gene: TRBV30; j_gene: TRBJ1-3; CDR3aa: CASKPTGARGNTIYF
v_gene: TRBV5-6; j_gene: TRBJ1-1; CDR3aa: CASSWQTGARNTEAFF
v_gene: TRBV2; j_gene: TRBJ2-4; CDR3aa: CASSIMGQGVNIQYF
v_gene: TRBV19; j_gene: TRBJ1-2; CDR3aa: CASSRDSSYGYTF
v_gene: TRBV30; j_gene: TRBJ2-3; CDR3aa: CAWEQGTATQYF
v_gene: TRBV9; j_gene: TRBJ1-1; CDR3aa: CASSPNLETGGPNTEAFF
v_gene: TRBV2; j_gene: TRBJ2-7; CDR3aa: CASRVRVSSYEQYF
v_gene: TRBV19; j_gene: TRBJ1-5; CDR3aa: CASSPSPLDGSGNQPQHF
v_gene: TRBV4-2; j_gene: TRBJ2-3; CDR3aa: CASSQGAGLLDTQYF
v_gene: TRBV10-3; j_gene: TRBJ1-2; CDR3aa: CAISESQGTNYGYTF
v_gene: TRBV9; j_gene: TRBJ1-4; CDR3aa: CASSSWTGVNEKLFF
v_gene: TRBV27; j_gene: TRBJ1-1; CDR3aa: CASSFRGLGDTEAFF
v_gene: TRBV15; j_gene: TRBJ2-7; CDR3aa: CATSRVVGSRQGSSEQYF
v_gene: TRBV7-8; j_gene: TRBJ2-1; CDR3aa: CASSLRVSGGNNEQFF
v_gene: TRBV10-3; j_gene: TRBJ2-3; CDR3aa: CAISEREGSTDTQYF
v_gene: TRBV19; j_gene: TRBJ2-5; CDR3aa: CASSIDSQETQYF
v_gene: TRBV6-5; j_gene: TRBJ1-5; CDR3aa: CASSYHRYQPQHF
v_gene: TRBV6-5; j_gene: TRBJ1-2; CDR3aa: CASSYSSQGMAGYTF
v_gene: TRBV6-5; j_gene: TRBJ2-7; CDR3aa: CASSSVYEQYF
v_gene: TRBV11-2; j_gene: TRBJ1-5; CDR3aa: CASSPDRDSNQPQHF
v_gene: TRBV5-8; j_gene: TRBJ1-4; CDR3aa: CASSLTWGRGINEKLFF
v_gene: TRBV11-2; j_gene: TRBJ2-5; CDR3aa: CASSPRTSGGAKETQYF
v_gene: TRBV5-4; j_gene: TRBJ2-3; CDR3aa: CASSLTGSTDTQYF
v_gene: TRBV9; j_gene: TRBJ2-2; CDR3aa: CASSAWRSQANTGELFF
v_gene: TRBV7-9; j_gene: TRBJ2-5; CDR3aa: CASSVPRAVAETQYF
v_gene: TRBV6-5; j_gene: TRBJ1-1; CDR3aa: CASSPTDNLNTEAFF
v_gene: TRBV1; j_gene: TRBJ2-3; CDR3aa: CTSSRWGADTQYF
v_gene: TRBV13; j_gene: TRBJ1-1; CDR3aa: CASSTFYQGRNTEAFF
v_gene: TRBV6-1; j_gene: TRBJ2-7; CDR3aa: CASSEPATYEQYF
v_gene: TRBV5-1; j_gene: TRBJ1-1; CDR3aa: CASSSLGGQGNTEAFF
v_gene: TRBV4-2; j_gene: TRBJ2-3; CDR3aa: CASSQADFTDTQYF
v_gene: TRBV7-9; j_gene: TRBJ2-6; CDR3aa: CASGDGFSGANVLTF